Shown below are 4 T cell receptor beta chains from a single sample sequenced in a study of STAT5B mutations in CD4+ large granular lymphocyte leukemia. The repertoire was sequenced with immunoSEQ multiplex PCR; TCRdb's copy has only in-frame clones and lacks some. The table lists tens of thousands of clones, approximately 75% of them singletons, with 4% to 5% in the top ten. The sample taken for sequencing was CD4+ T cells from blood buffy coats. These receptors were taken from a human donor in good health.

The chain has TRBV7-9 and TRBJ1-5; 8 nucleotides align to TRBD1. The ends lost 5 bases at V and 8 bases at J; junction bases unmatched: 11. The CDR3 spans 15 residues. Germline CDR1 and CDR2: SEHNR and FQNEAQ (reference sequence). DNA for the CDR3: TGTGCCAGCAGCCAATCCGCAGGGGGCCTGGAGCCCCAGCATTTT. It translates to CASSQSAGGLEPQHF. The full variable domain, with the rest looked up from reference TRBV7-9 and TRBJ1-5, is DTGVSQNPRHKITKRGQNVTFRCDPISEHNRLYWYRQTLGQGPEFLTYFQNEAQLEKSRLLSDRFSAERPKGSFSTLEIQRTEQGDSAMYLCASSQSAGGLEPQHFGDGTRLSIL.

The V gene is TRBV29-1, the J gene TRBJ2-7; 8 bases line up with TRBD2. The CDR3 has 12 residues. From germline, CDR1 is SQVTM and CDR2 ANQGSEA. CDR3 nucleotides: TGCAGTGGGCGGGGGGCGACCCACGAGCAGTACTTC. This gives the protein CSGRGATHEQYF.

This clone was found once. The chain uses TRBV6-7 and TRBJ1-1; 9 bases align to TRBD1. TRBV6-7 is placed among ORFs of uncertain function. Trimming at V came to 7 bases and at J to 6 bases, leaving 9 bases not matched to a gene. This CDR3 spans 14 amino acids. The CDR3 sequence is CASKTGGGISEAFF. In DNA, the CDR3 is TGTGCCAGCAAAACAGGGGGCGGAATTTCTGAAGCTTTCTTT.

The chain uses TRBV7-6 and TRBJ2-2; D is undetermined. Germline CDR1 is SGHVS and CDR2 is FNYEAQ. Trimming shortened V by 2 bases and J by 7 bases, and 8 bases separated the two germline ends. This CDR3 is built from 13 residues. CDR3 loop: CASSLIPSGELFF. CDR3 coding DNA: TGTGCCAGCAGCTTAATCCCCAGCGGGGAGCTGTTTTTT.